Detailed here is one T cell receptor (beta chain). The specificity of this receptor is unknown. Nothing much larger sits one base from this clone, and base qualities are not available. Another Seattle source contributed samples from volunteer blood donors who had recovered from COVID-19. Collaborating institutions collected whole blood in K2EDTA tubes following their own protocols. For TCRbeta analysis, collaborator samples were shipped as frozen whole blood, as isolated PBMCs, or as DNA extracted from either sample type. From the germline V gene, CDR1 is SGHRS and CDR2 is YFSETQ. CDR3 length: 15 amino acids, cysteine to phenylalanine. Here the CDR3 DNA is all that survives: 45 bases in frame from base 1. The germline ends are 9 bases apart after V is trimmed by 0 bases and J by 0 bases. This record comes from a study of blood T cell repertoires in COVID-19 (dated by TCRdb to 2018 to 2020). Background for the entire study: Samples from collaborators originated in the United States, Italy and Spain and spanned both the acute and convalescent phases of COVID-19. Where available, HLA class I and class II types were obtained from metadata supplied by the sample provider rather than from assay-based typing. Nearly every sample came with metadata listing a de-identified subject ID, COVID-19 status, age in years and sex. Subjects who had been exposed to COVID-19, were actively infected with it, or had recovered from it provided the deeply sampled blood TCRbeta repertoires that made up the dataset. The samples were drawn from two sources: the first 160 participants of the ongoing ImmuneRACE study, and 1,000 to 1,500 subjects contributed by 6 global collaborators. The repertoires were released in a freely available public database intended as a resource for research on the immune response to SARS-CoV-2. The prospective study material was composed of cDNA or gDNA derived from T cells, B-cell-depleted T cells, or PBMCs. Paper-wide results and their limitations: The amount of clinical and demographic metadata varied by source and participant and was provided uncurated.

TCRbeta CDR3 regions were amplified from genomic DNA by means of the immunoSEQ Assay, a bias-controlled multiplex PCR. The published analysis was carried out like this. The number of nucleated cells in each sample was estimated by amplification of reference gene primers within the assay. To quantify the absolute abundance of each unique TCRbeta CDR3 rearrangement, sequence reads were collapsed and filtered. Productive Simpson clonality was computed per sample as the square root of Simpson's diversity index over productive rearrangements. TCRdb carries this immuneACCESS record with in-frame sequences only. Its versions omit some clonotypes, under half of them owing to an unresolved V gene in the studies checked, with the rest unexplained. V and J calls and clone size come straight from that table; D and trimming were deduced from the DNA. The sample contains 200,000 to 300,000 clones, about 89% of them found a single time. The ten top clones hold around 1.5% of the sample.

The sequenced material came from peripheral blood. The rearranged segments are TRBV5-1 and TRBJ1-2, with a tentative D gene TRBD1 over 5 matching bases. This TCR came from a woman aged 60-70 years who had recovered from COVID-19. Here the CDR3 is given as CASSLERGANYGYTF. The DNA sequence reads TGCGCCAGCAGCTTGGAGCGGGGGGCTAACTATGGCTACACCTTC. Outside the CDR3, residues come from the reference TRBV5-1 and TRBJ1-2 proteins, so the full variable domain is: KAGVTQTPRYLIKTRGQQVTLSCSPISGHRSVSWYQQTPGQGLQFLFEYFSETQRNKGNFPGRFSGRQFSNSRSEMNVSTLELGDSALYLCASSLERGANYGYTFGSGTRLTVV.